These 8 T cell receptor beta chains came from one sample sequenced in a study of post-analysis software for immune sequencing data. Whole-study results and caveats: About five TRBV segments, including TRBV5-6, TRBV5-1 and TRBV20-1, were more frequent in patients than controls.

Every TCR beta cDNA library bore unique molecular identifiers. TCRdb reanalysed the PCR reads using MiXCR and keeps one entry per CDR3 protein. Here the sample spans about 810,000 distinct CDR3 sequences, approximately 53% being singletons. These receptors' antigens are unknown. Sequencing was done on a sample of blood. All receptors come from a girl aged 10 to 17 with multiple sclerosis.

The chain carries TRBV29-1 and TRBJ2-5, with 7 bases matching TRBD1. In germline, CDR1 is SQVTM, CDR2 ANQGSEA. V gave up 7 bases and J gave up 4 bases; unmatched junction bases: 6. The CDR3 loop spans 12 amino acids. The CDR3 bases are TGCAGCGCTAAACAGGGGAGAGAGACCCAGTACTTC. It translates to CSAKQGRETQYF.

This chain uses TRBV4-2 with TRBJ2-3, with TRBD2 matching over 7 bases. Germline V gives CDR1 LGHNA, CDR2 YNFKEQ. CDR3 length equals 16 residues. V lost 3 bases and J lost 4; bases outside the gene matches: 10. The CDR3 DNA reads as TGTGCCAGCAGCCACCAGTCCGGGGGGAGCCCAGATACGCAGTATTTT. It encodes CASSHQSGGSPDTQYF.

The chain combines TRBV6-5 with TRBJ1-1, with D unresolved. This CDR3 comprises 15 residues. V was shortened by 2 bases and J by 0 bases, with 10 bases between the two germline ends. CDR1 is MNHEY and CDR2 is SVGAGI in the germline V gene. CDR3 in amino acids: CASSYMGRMNTEAFF. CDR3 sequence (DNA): TGTGCCAGCAGTTACATGGGCAGGATGAACACTGAAGCTTTCTTT.

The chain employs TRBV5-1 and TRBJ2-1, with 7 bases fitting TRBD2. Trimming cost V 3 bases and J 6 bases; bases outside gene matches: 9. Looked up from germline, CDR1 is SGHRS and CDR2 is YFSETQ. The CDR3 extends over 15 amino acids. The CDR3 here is CASSYSGPPGNEQFF. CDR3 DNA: TGCGCCAGCAGCTATAGCGGGCCACCTGGCAATGAGCAGTTCTTC.

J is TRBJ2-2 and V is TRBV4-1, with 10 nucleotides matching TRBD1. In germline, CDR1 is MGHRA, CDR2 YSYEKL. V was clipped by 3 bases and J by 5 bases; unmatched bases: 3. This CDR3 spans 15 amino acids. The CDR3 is CASSHRQGATGELFF. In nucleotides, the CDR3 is TGCGCCAGCAGCCACAGACAGGGGGCGACCGGGGAGCTGTTTTTT.

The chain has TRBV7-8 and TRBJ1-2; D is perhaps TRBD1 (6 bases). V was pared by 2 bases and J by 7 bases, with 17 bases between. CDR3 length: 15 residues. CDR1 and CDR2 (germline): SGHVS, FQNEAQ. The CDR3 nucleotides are TGTGCCAGCAGCTTAAAGGGGGGGAGGACCCTTGGCTACACCTTC. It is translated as CASSLKGGRTLGYTF.

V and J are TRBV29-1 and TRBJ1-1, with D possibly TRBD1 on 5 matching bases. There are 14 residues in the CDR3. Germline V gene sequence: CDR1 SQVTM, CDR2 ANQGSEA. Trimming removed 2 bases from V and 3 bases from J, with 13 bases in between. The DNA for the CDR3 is TGCAGCGTTGAACTTTGGCGGGGGGACACTGAAGCTTTCTTT. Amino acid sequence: CSVELWRGDTEAFF.

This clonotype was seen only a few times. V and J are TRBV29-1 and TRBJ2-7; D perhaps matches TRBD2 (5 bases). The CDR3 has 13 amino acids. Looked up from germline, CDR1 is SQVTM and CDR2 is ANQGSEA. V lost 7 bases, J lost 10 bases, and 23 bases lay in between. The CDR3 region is CSARKIGELDQYF. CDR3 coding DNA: TGCAGCGCCCGTAAAATTGGGGAGTTGGACCAGTACTTC.